This is a list of T cell receptor beta chains from one sample in a study of regulatory T cells in long-lasting Graves disease. From the multiplex PCR reads, TCRdb called clonotypes with MiXCR, one entry per CDR3 protein. This table holds 300,000 to 400,000 distinct CDR3 sequences, over 15% found once. The same sample was also studied in work on T cells in Graves' hyperthyroidism and ophthalmopathy.

Specimen: peripheral blood mononuclear cells (PBMCs), collected at new diagnosis, from a patient treated with antithyroid drugs. These receptors came from a man aged 35 to 55 with Graves disease. The conserved cysteine and the conserved F or W are not part of the CDR3 here.

len,v_gene,CDR3aa
15,TRBV27,ASSLRGSGGFTDTQY
16,TRBV10-3,AISSQPGTGGVDTEAF
12,TRBV2,ASSEGVAKNIQY
10,TRBV7-6,ASSPYRGEQY
13,TRBV5-1,ASSRPGQSSYEQY
13,TRBV4-1,ASSDRRTSNQPQH
12,TRBV11-2,ASSLEALPYGYT
14,TRBV12-3/TRBV12-4,ASSPRGGHYNSPLH
14,TRBV2,ASPGQGGFRTDTQY
12,TRBV4-3,ASSPFTSFGELF
15,TRBV11-3,ASSWRALGSSTDTQY
12,TRBV20-1,SAPEVLAEETQY
13,TRBV28,ASSLGGALHTEAF
12,TRBV7-9,ASSLSLVNTEAF
12,TRBV20-1,SARGGRGIGELF
12,TRBV20-1,SAILGTGYYEQY
12,TRBV28,ASSLLGHLYEQY
14,TRBV2,ASSRTSGGVTGELF
12,TRBV18,ASSLVTGNNEQF
14,TRBV5-1,ASSLHAGESYGGYT
11,TRBV3-1,ASSREGPYGYT
9,TRBV20-1,SARVGDTQY
12,TRBV20-1,SAGDRHSGNTIY
13,TRBV3-1,ASSQRGATSYEQY
13,TRBV9,ASSTSGGITDTQY